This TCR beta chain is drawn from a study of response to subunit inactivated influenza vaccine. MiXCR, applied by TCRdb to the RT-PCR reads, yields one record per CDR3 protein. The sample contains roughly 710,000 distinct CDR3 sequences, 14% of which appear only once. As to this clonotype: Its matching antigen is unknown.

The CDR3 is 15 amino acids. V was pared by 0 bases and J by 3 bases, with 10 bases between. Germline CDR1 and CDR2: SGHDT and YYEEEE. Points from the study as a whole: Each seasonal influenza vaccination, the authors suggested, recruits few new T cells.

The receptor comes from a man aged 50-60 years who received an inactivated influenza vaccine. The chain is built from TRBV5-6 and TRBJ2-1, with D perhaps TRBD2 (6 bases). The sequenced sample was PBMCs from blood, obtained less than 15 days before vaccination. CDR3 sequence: CASSLGGSGYNEQFF. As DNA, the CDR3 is TGTGCCAGCAGCTTGGGAGGTAGCGGCTACAATGAGCAGTTCTTC.